This T cell receptor (beta chain) is from a study of blood T cell repertoires in COVID-19 (dated by TCRdb to 2020 to 2022). About the study as a whole: The collaborator samples originated in the United States, Italy and Spain and spanned the acute and convalescent phases of COVID-19. Nearly every sample came with metadata listing a de-identified subject ID, COVID-19 status, age in years and sex. HLA class I and class II types, where available, came from metadata supplied by the sample provider rather than from assay-based typing. The material from the prospective study consisted of cDNA or gDNA derived from T cells, B-cell-depleted T cells, or PBMCs. Subjects who had been exposed to COVID-19, were actively infected with it, or had recovered from it provided the deeply sampled blood TCRbeta repertoires that made up the dataset. The samples were drawn from two sources: the first 160 participants of the ongoing ImmuneRACE study, and 1,000 to 1,500 subjects contributed by 6 global collaborators. The repertoires were made available in a free public database intended to serve as a resource for research on the immune response to SARS-CoV-2. The research as a whole found: Clinical and demographic metadata were provided uncurated, with the amount varying by source and participant.

Whole blood was collected in K2EDTA tubes by collaborating institutions according to the institutions' own protocols. For TCRbeta analysis, collaborators shipped samples as frozen whole blood, isolated PBMCs, or DNA extracted from either of those sample types. The germline V gene encodes CDR1 DFQATT and CDR2 SNEGSKA (reference sequence). From the cysteine up to the phenylalanine, the CDR3 has a length of 11 residues. Kept here is only the CDR3 DNA, which spans 33 bases and is read in frame from base 1. A distance of 9 bases separates the germline ends of V and J, which lose 5 bases and 5 bases respectively. Worth noting for this clone: Its recognized antigen is unknown. Base qualities were left out, and no much larger clone turns up one base away.

The immunoSEQ Assay, a bias-controlled multiplex PCR, was used to amplify TCRbeta CDR3 regions from genomic DNA. On the authors' methods: Within the assay, amplification of reference gene primers was used to estimate how many nucleated cells each sample contained. To quantify the absolute abundance of each unique TCRbeta CDR3 rearrangement, sequence reads were collapsed and filtered. Productive Simpson clonality was computed per sample as the square root of Simpson's diversity index over productive rearrangements. TCRdb retrieved this table from immuneACCESS and kept in-frame rearrangements only. Not all clones are present; in checked studies, unresolved V genes account for under half, and no reason is known for the remainder. From that table come the V and J calls and clone size; the DNA was used to work out D and trimming. For this sample there are roughly 170,000 clones; around 86% appear just once. The top ten hold approximately 2.5% of the sample.

Here the chain combines TRBV20-1 and TRBJ1-1; the D gene is not confidently resolved. The material sequenced was peripheral blood. The receptor was derived from a man in his forties or fifties with active or convalescent COVID-19. The CDR3 amino acid sequence is: CSAPGETEAFF. Here is the DNA: TGCAGTGCTCCCGGGGAAACTGAAGCTTTCTTT.